The 13 T cell receptor beta chains in this list originate from one sample, sequenced in a study of T-cell memory formation after mild COVID-19 (dated by TCRdb to 2020 to 2023). The method behind the library was 5' RACE. The data were produced on an Illumina NovaSeq 6000. TCRdb reworked the public reads: Q25 trimming with fastp, MiXCR clone assembly, productive beta chains retained. Merged by CDR3 protein, the rows form single entries marked with the most common genes and DNA. The sample table contains about 560,000 distinct CDR3 sequences; only one count was recorded for 17% of them. Around 7.8% of the sample belongs to the ten largest clones. Sequencing was performed on PBMCs or a T cell subset sorted from them (not recorded which). These receptors originate from an adult woman who had mild COVID-19 (a few samples of this study predate the infection). The sample titles of this study are shuffled in the database, so cell type and time point are left out; the donor was told from shared clones.

This clonotype has ten or more counts. V gene TRBV10-3 combines with J gene TRBJ2-1, with TRBD2 as a possible D gene (6 bases). The CDR3 consists of 11 residues. The germline V gene has CDR1 ENHRY and CDR2 SYGVKD. Trimming stripped 7 bases from V and 8 bases from J, with 9 bases between. CDR3 coding DNA: TGTGCCATCAAAGGAGGGGATGAGCAGTTCTTC. It codes for CAIKGGDEQFF.

This clonotype was picked up a small number of times. V is TRBV11-3 and J is TRBJ2-1; a possible D gene is TRBD2 (6 bases). Looked up from germline, CDR1 is SGHNT and CDR2 is YENEEA. There are 15 residues in the CDR3. Trimming cost V 3 bases and J 6 bases, with 15 bases left between them. The CDR3 sequence is CASSLNSGALNEQFF. Here the CDR3 DNA reads TGTGCCAGCAGCTTGAATAGCGGAGCCCTCAATGAGCAGTTCTTC.

The J gene is TRBJ2-1, the V gene TRBV5-6, with D hard to call. Germline values: CDR1 SGHDT, CDR2 YYEEEE. V shed 4 bases and J shed 8 bases, with 16 bases lying between them. The CDR3 is 14 residues long. The CDR3 sequence: CASSRDGRIHEQFF. CDR3 bases: TGTGCCAGCAGCCGCGATGGGCGGATTCATGAGCAGTTCTTC. Variable domain in full (rest from reference TRBV5-6 and TRBJ2-1): DAGVTQSPTHLIKTRGQQVTLRCSPKSGHDTVSWYQQALGQGPQFIFQYYEEEERQRGNFPDRFSGHQFPNYSSELNVNALLLGDSALYLCASSRDGRIHEQFFGPGTRLTVL.

This clonotype was observed many times. The rearrangement joins TRBV27 to TRBJ2-7; D may be TRBD1 (6 bases). The CDR3 is made up of 14 amino acids. Germline V gives CDR1 MNHEY, CDR2 SMNVEV (reference sequence). Trimming shortened V by 1 base and J by 2 bases, and 9 bases separated the two germline ends. CDR3 region: CASSLWDKTYEQYF. The CDR3 bases are TGTGCCAGCAGTTTATGGGACAAGACCTACGAGCAGTACTTC.

This rearrangement joins TRBV29-1 to TRBJ2-1, with D possibly TRBD1 on 6 matching bases. There are 14 residues in the CDR3. Germline V gene lookup returns CDR1 SQVTM and CDR2 ANQGSEA. V lost 3 bases, J lost 3 bases, and 12 bases lay in between. The CDR3 spells CSVDSGVLYNEQFF. In DNA, the CDR3 is TGCAGCGTTGACTCAGGGGTCCTCTACAATGAGCAGTTCTTC.

This chain uses TRBV20-1 with TRBJ2-7; a possible D gene is TRBD2 (6 bases). Deletions cut 3 bases from V and 2 bases from J, with 14 bases between. Germline CDR1 is DFQATT and CDR2 is SNEGSKA (reference sequence). This CDR3 is 14 amino acids long. The CDR3 here is CSASGLGEAYEQYF. In DNA, the CDR3 is TGCAGTGCTAGCGGTCTAGGGGAGGCCTACGAGCAGTACTTC.

V gene TRBV7-2 combines with J gene TRBJ2-1; weak D call: TRBD1 (5 bases). The germline CDR1 and CDR2 sequences are SGHTA and FQGNSA. The CDR3 length is 13 residues. Deletions cut 1 base from V and 9 bases from J, with 10 bases between. For the CDR3, the DNA is TGTGCCAGCAGCTTAGTAGGGGTTGGTGAGCAGTTCTTC. It specifies CASSLVGVGEQFF.

V and J are TRBV18 and TRBJ2-3; 8 bases are shared with TRBD1. Germline CDR1 reads KGHSH; CDR2 reads LQKENI. The CDR3 sequence is 16 residues long. With 3 bases clipped from V and 6 bases from J, the junction kept 11 bases outside the gene matches. The CDR3 is CASSPPPDRGRDTQYF. The CDR3 region has the DNA TGTGCCAGCTCACCGCCCCCCGACAGGGGCAGGGATACGCAGTATTTT. The entire variable domain, with the rest obtained from reference TRBV18 and TRBJ2-3, is as follows: NAGVMQNPRHLVRRRGQEARLRCSPMKGHSHVYWYRQLPEEGLKFMVYLQKENIIDESGMPKERFSAEFPKEGPSILRIQQVVRGDSAAYFCASSPPPDRGRDTQYFGPGTRLTVL.

The V and J genes are TRBV12-3 or TRBV12-4 and TRBJ1-1; no reliable D call. V was trimmed by 1 base and J by 2 bases, leaving 8 bases between them. The CDR3 consists of 14 residues. CDR3 DNA: TGTGCCAGCAGTTTAGAGGCCGTTAACACTGAAGCTTTCTTT. The encoded protein is CASSLEAVNTEAFF.

Many counts were recorded for this clonotype. V usage is TRBV13 and J usage is TRBJ2-1; the match to TRBD2 covers 11 bases. CDR1 and CDR2 from the germline V gene are PRHDT and FYEKMQ (reference sequence). This CDR3 has 20 residues. Losses at the gene ends were 4 bases for V and 0 bases for J; bases not matched to a gene: 14. The CDR3 DNA follows: TGTGCCAGCAGCTCACTAGCGGGAGCAGGGGATCAGAGCTCCTACAATGAGCAGTTCTTC. It is translated as CASSSLAGAGDQSSYNEQFF.

The genes are TRBV20-1 and TRBJ2-7; 9 bases are a match to TRBD1. The V gene end was trimmed by 1 base and the J gene end by 4 bases; junction bases not matched to a gene: 8. Germline V gives CDR1 DFQATT, CDR2 SNEGSKA (reference sequence). The CDR3 contains 15 residues. The CDR3, as DNA: TGCAGTGCTAGAGGGGACAGGGTTGAATGGTACGAGCAGTACTTC. This codes for CSARGDRVEWYEQYF.

This sequence joins TRBV3-1 and TRBJ1-1; 9 bases align to TRBD1. V shed 4 bases, J shed 4 bases, and the junction held 7 bases outside the gene matches. The CDR3 has 15 residues. The germline V gene has CDR1 LGHDT and CDR2 YNNKEL (reference sequence). The CDR3: CASSRRSGQGTEAFF. Written as DNA, the CDR3 is TGTGCCAGCAGCCGGAGATCGGGACAGGGCACTGAAGCTTTCTTT.

Only a few counts were recorded for this clonotype. The chain links TRBV21-1 to TRBJ1-1; TRBD1 was called by the table and not checked on the DNA. TRBV21-1 is flagged as a pseudogene. CDR3 size: 14 residues. CDR3 nucleotides: TGTGCCAGCACCTCTCACAGGCCGGGGGATGAAGCTTTCTTT. Translating it yields CASTSHRPGDEAFF.